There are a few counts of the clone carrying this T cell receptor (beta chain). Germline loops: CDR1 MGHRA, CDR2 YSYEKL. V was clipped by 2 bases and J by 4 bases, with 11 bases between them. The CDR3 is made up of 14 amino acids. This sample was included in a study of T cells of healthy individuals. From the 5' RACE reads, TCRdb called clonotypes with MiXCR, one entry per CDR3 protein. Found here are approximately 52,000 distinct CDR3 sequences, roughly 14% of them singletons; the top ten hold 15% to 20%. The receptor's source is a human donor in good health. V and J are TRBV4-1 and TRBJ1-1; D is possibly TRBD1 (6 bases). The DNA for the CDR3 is TGCGCCAGCAGCCAATGGACCAGGGGCACTGAAGCTTTCTTT. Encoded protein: CASSQWTRGTEAFF.